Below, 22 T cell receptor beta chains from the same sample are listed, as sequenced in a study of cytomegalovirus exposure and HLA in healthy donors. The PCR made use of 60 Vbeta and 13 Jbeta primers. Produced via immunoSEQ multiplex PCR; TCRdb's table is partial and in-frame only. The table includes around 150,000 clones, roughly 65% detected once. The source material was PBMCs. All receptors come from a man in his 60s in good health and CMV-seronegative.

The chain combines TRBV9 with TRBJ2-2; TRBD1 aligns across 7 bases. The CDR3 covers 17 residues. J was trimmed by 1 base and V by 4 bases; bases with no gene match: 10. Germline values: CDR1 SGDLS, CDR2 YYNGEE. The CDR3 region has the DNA TGTGCCAGCAGCACGAGAGGGGGCGCGGAGAACACCGGGGAGCTGTTTTTT. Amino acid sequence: CASSTRGGAENTGELFF. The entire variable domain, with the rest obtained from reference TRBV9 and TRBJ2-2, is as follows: DSGVTQTPKHLITATGQRVTLRCSPRSGDLSVYWYQQSLDQGLQFLIQYYNGEERAKGNILERFSAQQFPDLHSELNLSSLELGDSALYFCASSTRGGAENTGELFFGEGSRLTVL.

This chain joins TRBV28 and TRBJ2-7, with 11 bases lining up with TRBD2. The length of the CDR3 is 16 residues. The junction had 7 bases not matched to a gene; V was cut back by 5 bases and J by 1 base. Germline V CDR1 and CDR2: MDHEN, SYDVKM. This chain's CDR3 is CASSLGLAGASYEQYF. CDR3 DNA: TGTGCCAGCAGTCTCGGACTAGCGGGTGCTTCCTACGAGCAGTACTTC.

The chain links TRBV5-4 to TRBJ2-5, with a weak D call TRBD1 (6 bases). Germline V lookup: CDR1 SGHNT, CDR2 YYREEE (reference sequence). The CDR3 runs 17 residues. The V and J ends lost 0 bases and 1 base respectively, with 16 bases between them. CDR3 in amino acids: CASSLATQGPFQETQYF. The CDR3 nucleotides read TGTGCCAGCAGCTTGGCCACCCAGGGGCCCTTCCAAGAGACCCAGTACTTC.

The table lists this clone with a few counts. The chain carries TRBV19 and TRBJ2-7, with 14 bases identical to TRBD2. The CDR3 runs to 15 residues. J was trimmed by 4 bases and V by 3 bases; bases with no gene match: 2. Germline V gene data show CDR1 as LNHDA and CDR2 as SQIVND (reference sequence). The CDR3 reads CASSIGLAGGYEQYF. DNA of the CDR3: TGTGCCAGTAGTATTGGACTAGCGGGAGGTTACGAGCAGTACTTC.

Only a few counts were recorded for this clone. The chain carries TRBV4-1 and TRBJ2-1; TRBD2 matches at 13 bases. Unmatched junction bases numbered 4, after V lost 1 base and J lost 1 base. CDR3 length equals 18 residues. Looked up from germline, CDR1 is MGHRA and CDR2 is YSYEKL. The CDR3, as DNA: TGCGCCAGCAGCCAAGTCGGGACTAGCGGGATGTCCTACAATGAGCAGTTCTTC. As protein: CASSQVGTSGMSYNEQFF.

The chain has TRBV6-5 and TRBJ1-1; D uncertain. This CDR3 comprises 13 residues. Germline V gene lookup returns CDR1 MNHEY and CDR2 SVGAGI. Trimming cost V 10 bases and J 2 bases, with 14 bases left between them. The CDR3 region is CATALTVNTEAFF. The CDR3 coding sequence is TGTGCCACGGCCCTAACAGTAAACACTGAAGCTTTCTTT.

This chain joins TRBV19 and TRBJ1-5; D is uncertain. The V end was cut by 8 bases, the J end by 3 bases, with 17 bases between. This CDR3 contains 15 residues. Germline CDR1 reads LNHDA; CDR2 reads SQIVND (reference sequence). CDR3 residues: CASLNSRDPNQPQHF. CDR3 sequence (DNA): TGTGCCAGTTTAAATTCGAGGGATCCCAATCAGCCCCAGCATTTT. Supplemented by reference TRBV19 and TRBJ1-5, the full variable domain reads DGGITQSPKYLFRKEGQNVTLSCEQNLNHDAMYWYRQDPGQGLRLIYYSQIVNDFQKGDIAEGYSVSREKKESFPLTVTSAQKNPTAFYLCASLNSRDPNQPQHFGDGTRLSIL.

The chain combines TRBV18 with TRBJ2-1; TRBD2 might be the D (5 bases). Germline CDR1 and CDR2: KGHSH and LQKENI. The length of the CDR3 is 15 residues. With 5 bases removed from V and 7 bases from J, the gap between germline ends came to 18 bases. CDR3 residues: CASSVLEGGGNEQFF. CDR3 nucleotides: TGTGCCAGCTCAGTTCTAGAGGGTGGTGGTAATGAGCAGTTCTTC. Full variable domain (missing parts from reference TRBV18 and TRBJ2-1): NAGVMQNPRHLVRRRGQEARLRCSPMKGHSHVYWYRQLPEEGLKFMVYLQKENIIDESGMPKERFSAEFPKEGPSILRIQQVVRGDSAAYFCASSVLEGGGNEQFFGPGTRLTVL.

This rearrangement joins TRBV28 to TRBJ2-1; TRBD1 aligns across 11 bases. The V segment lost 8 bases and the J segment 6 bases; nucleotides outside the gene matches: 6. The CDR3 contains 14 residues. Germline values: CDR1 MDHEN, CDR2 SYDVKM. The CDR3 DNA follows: TGTGCCAGCGTCTCCGGGACAGGGGGCAATGAGCAGTTCTTC. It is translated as CASVSGTGGNEQFF.

CDR3 in amino acids: CASSFVGRTGRYEQYF. The CDR3 bases are TGTGCCAGCAGTTTCGTCGGGCGGACGGGAAGGTACGAGCAGTACTTC. This chain links TRBV28 with TRBJ2-7; a possible D gene is TRBD2 (5 bases). Germline CDR1 and CDR2: MDHEN and SYDVKM. The CDR3 totals 16 residues. V was pared by 3 bases and J by 4 bases, with 19 bases between.

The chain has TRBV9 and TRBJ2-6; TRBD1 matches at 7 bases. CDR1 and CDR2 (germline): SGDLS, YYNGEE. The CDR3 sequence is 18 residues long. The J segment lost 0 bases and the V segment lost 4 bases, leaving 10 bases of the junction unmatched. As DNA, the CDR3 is TGTGCCAGCAGCCCCTGGACAGGCGCTCTCTCTGGGGCCAACGTCCTGACTTTC. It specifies CASSPWTGALSGANVLTF.

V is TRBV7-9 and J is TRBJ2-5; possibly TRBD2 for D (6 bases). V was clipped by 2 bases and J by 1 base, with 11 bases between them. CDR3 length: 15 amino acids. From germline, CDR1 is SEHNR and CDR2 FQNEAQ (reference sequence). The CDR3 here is CASSLTMGGQETQYF. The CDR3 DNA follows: TGTGCCAGCAGCTTAACCATGGGAGGCCAAGAGACCCAGTACTTC.

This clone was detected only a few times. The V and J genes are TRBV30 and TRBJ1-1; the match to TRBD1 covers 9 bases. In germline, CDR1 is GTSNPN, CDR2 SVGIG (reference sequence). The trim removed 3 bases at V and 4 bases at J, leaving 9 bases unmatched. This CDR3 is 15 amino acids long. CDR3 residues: CAWRRDRAWRTEAFF. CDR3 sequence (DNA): TGTGCCTGGAGGCGGGACAGGGCCTGGCGCACTGAAGCTTTCTTT.

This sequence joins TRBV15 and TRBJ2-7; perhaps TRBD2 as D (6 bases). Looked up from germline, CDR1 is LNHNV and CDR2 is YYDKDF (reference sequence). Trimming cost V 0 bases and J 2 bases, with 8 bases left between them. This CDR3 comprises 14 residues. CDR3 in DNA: TGTGCCACCAGCAGAGATCCGGGAGCCTACGAGCAGTACTTC. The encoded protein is CATSRDPGAYEQYF. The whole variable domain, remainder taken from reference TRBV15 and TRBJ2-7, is DAMVIQNPRYQVTQFGKPVTLSCSQTLNHNVMYWYQQKSSQAPKLLFHYYDKDFNNEADTPDNFQSRRPNTSFCFLDIRSPGLGDTAMYLCATSRDPGAYEQYFGPGTRLTVT.

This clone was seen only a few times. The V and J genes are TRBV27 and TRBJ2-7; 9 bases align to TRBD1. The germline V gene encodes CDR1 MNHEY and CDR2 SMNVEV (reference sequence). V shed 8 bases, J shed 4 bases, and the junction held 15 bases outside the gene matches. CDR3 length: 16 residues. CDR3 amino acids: CASGLRQGVTPYEQYF. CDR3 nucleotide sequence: TGTGCCAGCGGTCTCCGACAGGGGGTGACCCCTTACGAGCAGTACTTC.

CDR3 sequence reads: CASSQLAGGSAEQYF. The CDR3 DNA follows: TGTGCCAGCAGCCAGTTAGCGGGAGGATCTGCCGAGCAGTACTTC. The genes are TRBV4-2 and TRBJ2-7; the match to TRBD2 covers 10 bases. The V and J ends lost 3 bases and 6 bases, in that order; junction bases with no gene match: 8. This CDR3 has 15 residues. Germline V gene sequence: CDR1 LGHNA, CDR2 YNFKEQ.

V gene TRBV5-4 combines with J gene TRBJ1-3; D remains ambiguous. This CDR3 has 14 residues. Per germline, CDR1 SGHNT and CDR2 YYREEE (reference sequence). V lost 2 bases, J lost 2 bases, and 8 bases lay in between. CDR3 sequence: CASSLDTPGNTIYF. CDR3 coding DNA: TGTGCCAGCAGCTTAGATACTCCTGGAAACACCATATATTTT.

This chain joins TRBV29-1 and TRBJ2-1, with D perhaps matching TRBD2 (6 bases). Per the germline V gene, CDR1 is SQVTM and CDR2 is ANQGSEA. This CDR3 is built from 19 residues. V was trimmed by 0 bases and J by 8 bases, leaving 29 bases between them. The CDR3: CSVEDFLFTGTLGDHEQFF. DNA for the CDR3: TGCAGCGTTGAAGATTTCCTATTCACCGGGACTCTGGGGGATCATGAGCAGTTCTTC.

CDR3: CASSFREGPEFF. CDR3 DNA sequence: TGTGCCAGCAGCTTTCGGGAGGGCCCGGAGTTCTTC. The V call is TRBV5-4, the J call TRBJ2-1; 8 bases match TRBD2. The CDR3 has 12 amino acids. The V gene end was trimmed by 2 bases and the J gene end by 14 bases; junction bases not matched to a gene: 6. Germline loops: CDR1 SGHNT, CDR2 YYREEE (reference sequence).

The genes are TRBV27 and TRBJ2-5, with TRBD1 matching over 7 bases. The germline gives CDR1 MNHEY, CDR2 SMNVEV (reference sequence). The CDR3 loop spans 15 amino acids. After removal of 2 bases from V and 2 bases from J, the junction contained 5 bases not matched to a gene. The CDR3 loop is CASSLRTGVQETQYF. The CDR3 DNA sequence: TGTGCCAGCAGTTTACGGACAGGAGTACAAGAGACCCAGTACTTC.

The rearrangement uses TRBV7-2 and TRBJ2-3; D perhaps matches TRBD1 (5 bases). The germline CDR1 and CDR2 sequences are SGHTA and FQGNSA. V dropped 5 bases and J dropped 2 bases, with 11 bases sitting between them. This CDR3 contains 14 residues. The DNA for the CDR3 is TGTGCCAGCAGCAGAGACAGAGACACAGATACGCAGTATTTT. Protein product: CASSRDRDTDTQYF.

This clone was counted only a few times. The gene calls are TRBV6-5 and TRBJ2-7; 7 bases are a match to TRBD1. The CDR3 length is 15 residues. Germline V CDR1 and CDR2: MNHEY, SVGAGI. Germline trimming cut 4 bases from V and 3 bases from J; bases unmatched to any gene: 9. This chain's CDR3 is CASSSQGVGLYEQYF. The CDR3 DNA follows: TGTGCCAGCAGTTCTCAGGGGGTTGGGCTCTACGAGCAGTACTTC.